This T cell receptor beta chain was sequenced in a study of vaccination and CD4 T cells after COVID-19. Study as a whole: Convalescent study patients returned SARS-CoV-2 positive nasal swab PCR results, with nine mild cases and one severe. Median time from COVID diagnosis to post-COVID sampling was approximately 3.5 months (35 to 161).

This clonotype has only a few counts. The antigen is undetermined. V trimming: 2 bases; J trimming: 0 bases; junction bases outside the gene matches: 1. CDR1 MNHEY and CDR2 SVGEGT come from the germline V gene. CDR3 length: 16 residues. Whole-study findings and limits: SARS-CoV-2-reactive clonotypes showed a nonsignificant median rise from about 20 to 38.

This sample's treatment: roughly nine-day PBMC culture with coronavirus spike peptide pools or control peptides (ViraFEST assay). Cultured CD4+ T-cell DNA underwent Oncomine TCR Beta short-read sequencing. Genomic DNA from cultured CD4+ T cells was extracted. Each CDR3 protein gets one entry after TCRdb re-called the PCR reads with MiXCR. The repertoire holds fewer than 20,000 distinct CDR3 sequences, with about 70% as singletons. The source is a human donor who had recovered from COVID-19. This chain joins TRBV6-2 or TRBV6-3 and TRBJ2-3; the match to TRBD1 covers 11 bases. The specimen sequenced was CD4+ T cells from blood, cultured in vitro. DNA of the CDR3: TGTGCCAGCAGTTACGGGACAGGGGGAAGCACAGATACGCAGTATTTT. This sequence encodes CASSYGTGGSTDTQYF.